These 18 T cell receptor beta chains originate from one sample sequenced in a study of naive and memory T cell subsets. An equimolar mix of two oligonucleotides served as the beta constant-region primer for TRBC1 and TRBC2. TCRdb independently ran MiXCR on the UMI-ligation and nested PCR reads; one entry per CDR3 protein. The sample contains about 90,000 distinct CDR3 sequences, 5.5% to 8.5% of which appear only once. The sample taken for sequencing was central memory CD4+ T cells from blood. The origin of the receptors is a human donor in good health.

This clonotype was recorded at least ten times. The gene calls are TRBV7-9 and TRBJ1-6, with D possibly matching TRBD1 (5 bases). CDR3 length: 14 amino acids. Germline V lookup: CDR1 SEHNR, CDR2 FQNEAQ (reference sequence). V dropped 4 bases and J dropped 9 bases, with 13 bases sitting between them. The CDR3 here is CASSWGNAGSPLHF. The CDR3 DNA reads TGTGCCAGCAGCTGGGGCAACGCAGGTTCACCCCTCCACTTT.

This clonotype has a count of ten or more. The gene calls are TRBV15 and TRBJ1-1; no definite D call. The CDR3 extends over 13 amino acids. V lost 0 bases and J lost 8, with 10 bases in between. In germline, CDR1 is LNHNV, CDR2 YYDKDF (reference sequence). The DNA of the CDR3 is TGTGCCACCAGCAGAGACAAAAGGCCGGAAGCTTTCTTT. It translates to CATSRDKRPEAFF. Full variable domain (missing parts from reference TRBV15 and TRBJ1-1): DAMVIQNPRYQVTQFGKPVTLSCSQTLNHNVMYWYQQKSSQAPKLLFHYYDKDFNNEADTPDNFQSRRPNTSFCFLDIRSPGLGDTAMYLCATSRDKRPEAFFGQGTRLTVV.

The count of this clonotype is one. The CDR3 is CASRDFYEQYF. The CDR3, as DNA: TGTGCCAGCAGAGACTTTTACGAGCAGTACTTC. V usage is TRBV12-3 or TRBV12-4 and J usage is TRBJ2-7; D is unresolved. This CDR3 is 11 amino acids long. Trimming shortened V by 6 bases and J by 4 bases, and 7 bases separated the two germline ends.

This clonotype was observed at least ten times. The J gene is TRBJ2-3, the V gene TRBV20-1, with D possibly being TRBD2 (5 bases). Germline V lookup: CDR1 DFQATT, CDR2 SNEGSKA (reference sequence). V dropped 0 bases and J dropped 6 bases, with 13 bases sitting between them. CDR3 length: 14 amino acids. The CDR3 DNA is TGCAGTGCTAGAGATCGACTATTCATGGATACGCAGTATTTT. Residues: CSARDRLFMDTQYF.

This clonotype was picked up many times. The chain has TRBV7-9 and TRBJ1-1; no clear D gene. The CDR3 is 13 amino acids. Between the trimmed V and J ends, which lost 1 base and 0 bases, there was a span of 3 bases. Germline assignment: CDR1 SEHNR and CDR2 FQNEAQ (reference sequence). In DNA, the CDR3 is TGTGCCAGCAGCTTAGAAGTGAACACTGAAGCTTTCTTT. The encoded protein is CASSLEVNTEAFF.

In its sample, this clonotype was seen a few times. The CDR3 loop is CASGYREHEQFF. The DNA of the CDR3 is TGTGCCAGCGGATACAGGGAACATGAGCAGTTCTTC. The chain recombines TRBV7-8 with TRBJ2-1; TRBD1 is a possible D gene (6 bases). The germline V gene has CDR1 SGHVS and CDR2 FQNEAQ. Trimming left V 8 bases short and J 8 bases short, with 13 bases between. The CDR3 consists of 12 residues. The full variable domain, completed using reference TRBV7-8 and TRBJ2-1, is GAGVSQSPRYKVAKRGQDVALRCDPISGHVSLFWYQQALGQGPEFLTYFQNEAQLDKSGLPSDRFFAERPEGSVSTLKIQRTQQEDSAVYLCASGYREHEQFFGPGTRLTVL.

This clonotype was seen only a few times. J is TRBJ2-7 and V is TRBV4-3, with 7 bases matching TRBD1. The germline V gene encodes CDR1 LGHNA and CDR2 YSLEER. CDR3 length: 15 amino acids. V trimming: 2 bases; J trimming: 3 bases; junction bases outside the gene matches: 7. CDR3 nucleotides: TGCGCCAGCAGCCAACCGGGACAGAGCAGCTACGAGCAGTACTTC. Translation gives CASSQPGQSSYEQYF.

As to this clonotype: One end of the junction does not line up with germline, which may come from a read error. This chain links TRBV6-6 with TRBJ2-7; D not resolved. This CDR3 region has 11 residues. Germline V gene lookup returns CDR1 MNHNY and CDR2 SVGAGI (reference sequence). This CDR3 reads CASSAGPGSHF. The CDR3 DNA is TGTGCCAGCAGTGCCGGGCCCGGATCCCACTTC.

This rearrangement joins TRBV5-1 to TRBJ2-1; 10 nucleotides agree with TRBD1. Germline V CDR1 and CDR2: SGHRS, YFSETQ. The CDR3 contains 13 residues. V gave up 7 bases and J gave up 8 bases; unmatched junction bases: 6. The DNA for the CDR3 is TGCGCCAGCCAACGGGACAGGGGCGATGAGCAGTTCTTC. Translated, it gives CASQRDRGDEQFF.

In this sample, this clonotype turned up many times. V and J are TRBV28 and TRBJ1-1; 7 nucleotides line up with TRBD1. Germline lookup yields CDR1 MDHEN and CDR2 SYDVKM. The CDR3 runs to 15 residues. V lost 5 bases, J lost 4 bases, and 10 bases stayed unmatched. CDR3 sequence reads: CASSKRQGRTTEAFF. CDR3 bases: TGTGCCAGCAGTAAAAGACAGGGAAGGACCACTGAAGCTTTCTTT.

The table lists this clonotype with many counts. V and J are TRBV20-1 and TRBJ2-7; D is possibly TRBD1 (6 bases). V dropped 0 bases and J dropped 4 bases, with 16 bases sitting between them. Germline-derived CDR1 and CDR2 are DFQATT and SNEGSKA (reference sequence). The CDR3 is 15 residues long. The CDR3 loop is CSARDLQQGRYEQYF. CDR3 DNA sequence: TGCAGTGCTAGAGATCTTCAACAGGGAAGATACGAGCAGTACTTC.

At least ten counts were recorded for this clonotype. This chain links TRBV4-2 with TRBJ2-3, with D perhaps matching TRBD2 (6 bases). Trimming took 0 bases from V and 1 from J, leaving 11 bases between them. The CDR3 consists of 16 residues. Germline lookup yields CDR1 LGHNA and CDR2 YNFKEQ. This CDR3 is CASSQETRARTDTQYF. In nucleotides, the CDR3 is TGTGCCAGCAGCCAAGAGACTAGGGCCCGCACAGATACGCAGTATTTT.

This clonotype was counted a single time. A clone one base away is much larger, so this may be a read error. The chain has TRBV20-1 and TRBJ2-7, with D possibly being TRBD2 (6 bases). Germline V CDR1 and CDR2: DFQATT, SNEGSKA (reference sequence). The CDR3 totals 14 residues. The V end was cut by 6 bases, the J end by 5 bases, with 20 bases between. CDR3 bases: TGCAGTGCCACCCGGACAAGGTGGGAGGACGAGCAGTACTTC. It is translated as CSATRTRWEDEQYF.

This clonotype was recorded at least ten times. The chain recombines TRBV7-2 with TRBJ2-7; D is undetermined. The V end lost 7 bases, the J end lost 2 bases, and 6 bases lay between the germline ends. The CDR3 consists of 11 residues. Germline V gene lookup returns CDR1 SGHTA and CDR2 FQGNSA. CDR3 DNA sequence: TGTGCCAGCACCAATACCTACGAGCAGTACTTC. This sequence encodes CASTNTYEQYF.

This clonotype came up many times. The chain uses TRBV5-1 and TRBJ2-1, with D possibly matching TRBD2 (7 bases). Trimming stripped 3 bases from V and 9 bases from J, with 16 bases between. Germline V gene lookup returns CDR1 SGHRS and CDR2 YFSETQ. CDR3 length: 14 residues. The CDR3 protein is CASSSGVGGREQFF. CDR3 DNA sequence: TGCGCCAGCAGCTCGGGAGTGGGGGGGCGTGAGCAGTTCTTC.

The sample holds a few counts of this clonotype. The rearrangement joins TRBV14 to TRBJ1-6, with D perhaps TRBD1 (5 bases). The CDR3 runs to 15 residues. Germline V lookup: CDR1 SGHDN, CDR2 FVKESK. V dropped 2 bases and J dropped 6 bases, with 11 bases sitting between them. This CDR3 is CASSQFTGLNSPLHF. DNA for the CDR3: TGTGCCAGCAGCCAATTCACAGGCCTTAATTCACCCCTCCACTTT. Combining the CDR3 with reference TRBV14 and TRBJ1-6 gives the whole variable domain EAGVTQFPSHSVIEKGQTVTLRCDPISGHDNLYWYRRVMGKEIKFLLHFVKESKQDESGMPNNRFLAERTGGTYSTLKVQPAELEDSGVYFCASSQFTGLNSPLHFGNGTRLTVT.

This clonotype was counted ten times or more. V gene TRBV5-5 combines with J gene TRBJ2-5; D ambiguous. The CDR3 length is 13 residues. The V gene's germline CDR1 is SGHKS and CDR2 YYEKEE (reference sequence). The V and J ends lost 0 bases and 5 bases respectively, with 8 bases between them. CDR3 nucleotides: TGTGCCAGCAGCTTGGAGGTTTCGGAGACCCAGTACTTC. Protein: CASSLEVSETQYF.

In this sample, this clonotype turned up many times. This chain links TRBV10-2 with TRBJ1-5; D perhaps matches TRBD1 (5 bases). Per the germline V gene, CDR1 is WSHSY and CDR2 is SAAADI. The CDR3 length is 13 residues. Trimming removed 10 bases from V and 2 bases from J, with 12 bases in between. The chain's CDR3 is CATRIGGNQPQHF. In DNA, the CDR3 is TGCGCCACCCGAATAGGGGGCAATCAGCCCCAGCATTTT.